Following are 18 T cell receptor beta chains from one sample sequenced in a study of OX40 agonist ivuxolimab in advanced cancers. Profiled with immunoSEQ multiplex PCR; TCRdb holds only in-frame clones, not every one. The sample has 50,000 to 75,000 clones; around 87% are singletons. Sequencing was performed on CD4+ or CD8+ T cells sorted from blood, taken in a trial of the OX40 agonist ivuxolimab. Receptors were obtained from an adult with an advanced solid tumor such as melanoma, head and neck, liver or kidney cancer.

This chain links TRBV21-1 with TRBJ1-6. TRBV21-1 is annotated as a pseudogene. CDR3 size: 20 residues. The CDR3 DNA reads as TGTGCCAGCAGCTCCGGGGCTAGGGACTTCATCAGCTCCTATAATTCACCCCTCCACTTT. This sequence encodes CASSSGARDFISSYNSPLHF.

The chain combines TRBV27 with TRBJ1-5; D unresolved. This CDR3 region has 14 residues. Per the germline V gene, CDR1 is MNHEY and CDR2 is SMNVEV (reference sequence). Trimming left V 1 base short and J 4 bases short, with 8 bases between. The CDR3 nucleotides are TGTGCCAGCAGTTTATTCGGCACTAATCAGCCCCAGCATTTT. Residues: CASSLFGTNQPQHF.

The CDR3 here is CASSIWSIESDTQYF. DNA of the CDR3: TGTGCCAGTAGTATTTGGTCAATCGAGTCAGATACGCAGTATTTT. The rearrangement links TRBV19 to TRBJ2-3; D is unresolved. The CDR3 extends over 15 amino acids. V was shortened by 3 bases and J by 4 bases, with 14 bases between the two germline ends. Germline CDR1 reads LNHDA; CDR2 reads SQIVND (reference sequence).

This rearrangement joins TRBV29-1 to TRBJ1-5; a weak D match, TRBD1 (5 bases). Germline V gives CDR1 SQVTM, CDR2 ANQGSEA. Trimming removed 8 bases from V and 7 bases from J, with 15 bases in between. The CDR3 spans 12 residues. The CDR3 DNA is TGCAGCCCGGTAGTGGGGGTCCAGCCCCAGCATTTT. It codes for CSPVVGVQPQHF.

This clone was picked up a small number of times. The V and J genes are TRBV9 and TRBJ1-5; D gene uncertain. V was clipped by 4 bases and J by 4 bases, with 15 bases between them. Germline values: CDR1 SGDLS, CDR2 YYNGEE. This CDR3 has 15 amino acids. CDR3 loop: CASSSQGLENQPQHF. Here the CDR3 DNA reads TGTGCCAGCAGCTCCCAAGGGCTGGAAAATCAGCCCCAGCATTTT.

This clone showed up just once. This rearrangement joins TRBV7-8 to TRBJ2-7; 8 nucleotides line up with TRBD1. The CDR3 is made up of 16 amino acids. The germline V gene has CDR1 SGHVS and CDR2 FQNEAQ. Germline trimming cut 5 bases from V and 3 bases from J; bases unmatched to any gene: 12. The CDR3: CASSPHLGQGLYEQYF. In nucleotides, the CDR3 is TGTGCCAGCAGCCCCCACCTAGGACAGGGTCTCTACGAGCAGTACTTC.

J is TRBJ1-1 and V is TRBV14; no firm D call. Germline V gene sequence: CDR1 SGHDN, CDR2 FVKESK. This CDR3 is 13 amino acids long. V was pared by 4 bases and J by 6 bases, with 12 bases between. In DNA, the CDR3 is TGTGCCAGCAGCCGACTGAGTCAAGCTGAAGCTTTCTTT. As protein: CASSRLSQAEAFF.

In this sample, this clone turned up a few times. CDR3 nucleotide sequence: TGTGCCAGCAGCTCGGGCGATGGTCAGCCCCAGCATTTT. Translated: CASSSGDGQPQHF. This chain joins TRBV7-9 and TRBJ1-5, with D unclear. Trimming stripped 4 bases from V and 6 bases from J, with 10 bases between. CDR3 size: 13 residues. Germline V gene data show CDR1 as SEHNR and CDR2 as FQNEAQ (reference sequence).

The V and J genes are TRBV30 and TRBJ2-7; 14 bases are shared with TRBD2. Germline CDR1 GTSNPN, CDR2 SVGIG (reference sequence). This CDR3 has 16 amino acids. J gave up 4 bases and V 3 bases, and 8 bases lay outside the gene matches. CDR3 sequence (DNA): TGTGCCTGGAGAGACGCTCGACTAGCGGGAGGGTACGAGCAGTACTTC. This codes for CAWRDARLAGGYEQYF.

The CDR3 loop reads CASSEFLGGMNTEAFF. In DNA form, the CDR3 reads TGTGCCAGCAGTGAATTCTTGGGCGGCATGAACACTGAAGCTTTCTTT. The chain combines TRBV6-1 with TRBJ1-1, with D uncertain. CDR1 and CDR2 from the germline V gene are MNHNS and SASEGT. V was clipped by 2 bases and J by 0 bases, with 13 bases between them. The CDR3 is 16 amino acids.

This clone was observed a few times. V gene TRBV4-1 combines with J gene TRBJ1-1; 7 nucleotides line up with TRBD1. V trimming: 2 bases; J trimming: 5 bases; junction bases outside the gene matches: 8. CDR1 is MGHRA, CDR2 YSYEKL, per germline. There are 15 residues in the CDR3. The CDR3 coding sequence is TGCGCCAGCAGCCAACCGGCAGGGGGAGTTACTGAAGCTTTCTTT. Translation gives CASSQPAGGVTEAFF.

The rearrangement links TRBV9 to TRBJ1-1, with 7 bases aligning to TRBD1. The V gene's germline CDR1 is SGDLS and CDR2 YYNGEE. The V segment lost 3 bases and the J segment 3 bases; nucleotides outside the gene matches: 5. CDR3 length: 14 amino acids. The CDR3: CASSEQGTDTEAFF. CDR3 coding DNA: TGTGCCAGCAGCGAACAGGGGACGGACACTGAAGCTTTCTTT. Complete variable domain (other parts from reference TRBV9 and TRBJ1-1): DSGVTQTPKHLITATGQRVTLRCSPRSGDLSVYWYQQSLDQGLQFLIQYYNGEERAKGNILERFSAQQFPDLHSELNLSSLELGDSALYFCASSEQGTDTEAFFGQGTRLTVV.

The V call is TRBV19, the J call TRBJ1-5; no reliable D call. The CDR3 loop spans 15 amino acids. V was pared by 7 bases and J by 2 bases, with 15 bases between. Germline values: CDR1 LNHDA, CDR2 SQIVND (reference sequence). The CDR3 reads CASTLHSRGNQPQHF. CDR3 nucleotide sequence: TGTGCCAGTACTCTCCACAGTAGGGGCAATCAGCCCCAGCATTTT.

The chain combines TRBV4-1 with TRBJ2-1; 8 bases are a match to TRBD2. The CDR3 is 15 residues long. V lost 3 bases and J lost 2; bases outside the gene matches: 3. CDR1 MGHRA and CDR2 YSYEKL come from the germline V gene. The CDR3 here is CASSQTSETYNEQFF. Here the CDR3 DNA reads TGCGCCAGCAGCCAGACTAGCGAAACCTACAATGAGCAGTTCTTC.

The rearrangement links TRBV19 to TRBJ2-7, with 7 bases matching TRBD2. The V gene's germline CDR1 is LNHDA and CDR2 SQIVND (reference sequence). The CDR3 has 15 amino acids. V shed 3 bases, J shed 0 bases, and the junction held 5 bases outside the gene matches. CDR3 nucleotide sequence: TGTGCCAGTAGTATCTACGGGAGGAGCTCCTACGAGCAGTACTTC. Residues: CASSIYGRSSYEQYF.

The rearrangement joins TRBV30 to TRBJ2-2; D may match TRBD1 or TRBD2 (5 bases each). CDR1 is GTSNPN and CDR2 is SVGIG in the germline V gene (reference sequence). Between the trimmed V and J ends, which lost 2 bases and 7 bases, there was a span of 8 bases. The CDR3 totals 12 residues. CDR3 protein: CAWSFGGGELFF. The CDR3 region has the DNA TGTGCCTGGAGTTTTGGGGGCGGGGAGCTGTTTTTT. The variable domain in full, completed from reference TRBV30 and TRBJ2-2, reads SQTIHQWPATLVQPVGSPLSLECTVEGTSNPNLYWYRQAAGRGLQLLFYSVGIGQISSEVPQNLSASRPQDRQFILSSKKLLLSDSGFYLCAWSFGGGELFFGEGSRLTVL.

The V call is TRBV27, the J call TRBJ2-1, with D tentatively TRBD2 (5 bases). The CDR3 consists of 14 residues. V was pared by 7 bases and J by 1 base, with 11 bases between. Germline V gene lookup returns CDR1 MNHEY and CDR2 SMNVEV (reference sequence). The CDR3 nucleotides read TGTGCCAGCACTCCGGGCGGGTCCTACAATGAGCAGTTCTTC. Amino acids: CASTPGGSYNEQFF.

The CDR3 sequence: CASSLYVYTEAFF. The CDR3 DNA is TGTGCCAGCAGCTTATATGTCTACACTGAAGCTTTCTTT. This chain uses TRBV7-9 with TRBJ1-1, with no clear D. V was cut by 2 bases and J by 3 bases, with 7 bases left in between. Germline CDR1 is SEHNR and CDR2 is FQNEAQ (reference sequence). The CDR3 is made up of 13 amino acids.